This passage covers 21 T cell receptor beta chains from one sample sequenced in a study of metastatic and nonmetastatic thyroid tumors. TCRdb called clones again from the PCR reads with MiXCR. The table lists about 25,000 clones, roughly 20% of them singletons. No patient received treatment before thyroid surgery. The sample taken for sequencing was blood. These receptors all come from a male donor with papillary thyroid cancer or a benign thyroid nodule (not recorded which). Some clones in this sample may be carry-over from other donors' samples.

The chain links TRBV9 to TRBJ2-3, with 10 bases lining up with TRBD1. CDR3 length: 15 residues. CDR1 and CDR2 from the germline V gene are SGDLS and YYNGEE. V was pared by 0 bases and J by 4 bases, with 2 bases of the junction left unmatched. The CDR3 loop reads CASSVEGQGPDTQYF. The CDR3 coding sequence is TGTGCCAGCAGCGTAGAGGGACAGGGGCCAGATACGCAGTATTTT.

This clone was seen only a few times. The rearrangement uses TRBV29-1 and TRBJ1-1; 7 nucleotides align to TRBD1. V was pared by 7 bases and J by 0 bases, with 11 bases of the junction left unmatched. This CDR3 has 15 residues. Germline V gene data show CDR1 as SQVTM and CDR2 as ANQGSEA. The CDR3 loop reads CSELQGLSLNTEAFF. The CDR3 DNA reads TGCAGCGAGCTACAGGGGTTGAGTCTGAACACTGAAGCTTTCTTT.

This clone was seen ten or more times. The rearrangement uses TRBV20-1 and TRBJ2-3, with 9 nucleotides matching TRBD1. The CDR3 has 15 amino acids. Trimming took 6 bases from V and 5 from J; bases not matched to a gene: 12. Germline V gene lookup returns CDR1 DFQATT and CDR2 SNEGSKA (reference sequence). The CDR3 is CSASTGGDNLDTQYF. DNA for the CDR3: TGCAGTGCCAGTACAGGGGGCGACAACCTAGATACGCAGTATTTT.

This chain links TRBV20-1 with TRBJ1-6; a weak D match, TRBD1 (5 bases). The V end lost 0 bases, the J end lost 6 bases, and 12 bases lay between the germline ends. This CDR3 is built from 15 residues. Per the germline V gene, CDR1 is DFQATT and CDR2 is SNEGSKA (reference sequence). CDR3 sequence reads: CSARDGPGGNSPLHF. The CDR3 bases are TGCAGTGCTAGAGATGGGCCTGGGGGTAATTCACCCCTCCACTTT.

This clone occurred many times. The genes are TRBV25-1 and TRBJ2-5; D call uncertain. V was clipped by 2 bases and J by 4 bases, with 11 bases between them. The CDR3 has 14 residues. Germline values: CDR1 MGHDK, CDR2 SYGVNS. In DNA form, the CDR3 reads TGTGCCAGCAGTGAACGGTTTGGGTCAGAGACCCAGTACTTC. Its translation: CASSERFGSETQYF.

Details on this clone: One end of the junction is discordant with germline, which a read error may explain. CDR3 bases: TGTGCCAGCATCTTAAGGGGTTCGGGCCTGAACACCGGGGAGCTGTTTTTT. Translated: CASILRGSGLNTGELFF. The chain has TRBV11-1 and TRBJ2-2; D possibly corresponds to TRBD1 (5 bases). CDR3 length: 17 amino acids. The germline V gene has CDR1 SGHAT and CDR2 FQDESV (reference sequence).

The chain couples TRBV20-1 to TRBJ2-7; 8 bases match TRBD1. V dropped 4 bases and J dropped 9; count of bases not matched to a gene: 14. The CDR3 sequence is 14 residues long. Germline values: CDR1 DFQATT, CDR2 SNEGSKA (reference sequence). The CDR3 here is CSATSGQAGRGQYF. The CDR3 region has the DNA TGCAGTGCTACCTCGGGACAGGCGGGGCGGGGGCAGTACTTC.

Here the CDR3 reads CSSLGVLEGSLPMPQHF. CDR3 DNA sequence: TGCAGTTCCCTCGGGGTCTTAGAGGGATCCCTACCAATGCCCCAGCATTTT. The gene calls are TRBV20-1 and TRBJ1-5; no firm D call. Germline-derived CDR1 and CDR2 are DFQATT and SNEGSKA (reference sequence). This CDR3 region has 17 residues. Deletions cut 8 bases from V and 9 bases from J, with 32 bases between.

A word on this clone: This clone may be a read error of a much larger clone one base away. This sequence joins TRBV7-9 and TRBJ2-5; 13 bases align to TRBD2. CDR3 length: 16 residues. V was clipped by 2 bases and J by 7 bases; unmatched bases: 7. The germline V gene has CDR1 SEHNR and CDR2 FQNEAQ (reference sequence). The CDR3 coding sequence is TGTGCCAGCAGCTTACTAGGGACTAGCGGGACATGGACCCAGTACTTC. Amino acid sequence: CASSLLGTSGTWTQYF. The complete variable domain, with remaining parts taken from reference TRBV7-9 and TRBJ2-5, reads DTGVSQNPRHKITKRGQNVTFRCDPISEHNRLYWYRQTLGQGPEFLTYFQNEAQLEKSRLLSDRFSAERPKGSFSTLEIQRTEQGDSAMYLCASSLLGTSGTWTQYFGPGTRLLVL.

This rearrangement joins TRBV6-2 or TRBV6-3 to TRBJ2-3; TRBD2 matches 7 bases. This CDR3 spans 17 amino acids. Germline V gene sequence: CDR1 MNHEY, CDR2 SVGEGT. The CDR3, as DNA: TGTTCCATCAGTTACTCGATAACTAGCGTTCCCACAGATACGCAGTATTTT. It is translated as CSISYSITSVPTDTQYF.

Points on this clone: One end of the junction is discordant with germline, which a read error may explain. The CDR3 DNA reads as TGTGCCAGTAGTCCTACAGGGACAGCTAACTATGGCTACAACTTC. Its protein product is CASSPTGTANYGYNF. The chain joins TRBV19 to TRBJ1-2; the match to TRBD1 covers 7 bases. CDR3 length equals 15 residues. The germline gives CDR1 LNHDA, CDR2 SQIVND (reference sequence).

Regarding this clone: One end of the junction is discordant with germline, which a read error may explain. The chain employs TRBV6-4 and TRBJ2-3; possible D gene TRBD2, 6 bases. The CDR3 spans 13 residues. The germline CDR1 and CDR2 sequences are MRHNA and SNTAGT. The CDR3 region has the DNA TGTGCCAGCATTGACGGGGAGGCAGATACGCAGTATTTT. Amino acids: CASIDGEADTQYF.

The chain recombines TRBV5-4 with TRBJ1-1; no clear D gene. V lost 0 bases to trimming and J lost 8 bases, with 11 bases between them. In germline, CDR1 is SGHNT, CDR2 YYREEE (reference sequence). This CDR3 has 13 amino acids. The CDR3 nucleotides read TGTGCCAGCAGCTTGGGGATTGTGGGAGAAGCTTTCTTT. Protein: CASSLGIVGEAFF.

The chain has TRBV6-1 and TRBJ2-7, with a weak D call TRBD2 (5 bases). Germline V lookup: CDR1 MNHNS, CDR2 SASEGT. The V end was cut by 6 bases, the J end by 1 base, with 16 bases between. The CDR3 extends over 15 amino acids. The CDR3 bases are TGTGCCAGCAGCATGACTGCTAGCAATTCCTACGAGCAGTACTTC. Translating it yields CASSMTASNSYEQYF.

This clone was recorded many times. A read error is possible here, since a much larger clone lies one base away. CDR3 loop: CASSPWTGDQETQYF. CDR3 DNA: TGTGCCAGCAGCCCCTGGACAGGAGACCAAGAGACCCAGTACTTC. The V and J genes are TRBV9 and TRBJ2-5; the match to TRBD1 covers 7 bases. Germline V gene data show CDR1 as SGDLS and CDR2 as YYNGEE. The length of the CDR3 is 15 residues. The V segment lost 4 bases and the J segment 0 bases; nucleotides outside the gene matches: 6.

Many counts were recorded for this clone. V is TRBV30 and J is TRBJ2-1, with 7 bases identical to TRBD2. Trimming took 4 bases from V and 5 from J; bases not matched to a gene: 5. There are 13 residues in the CDR3. The germline V gene has CDR1 GTSNPN and CDR2 SVGIG (reference sequence). CDR3 region: CAWTGTNHNEQFF. In DNA form, the CDR3 reads TGTGCCTGGACTGGGACTAACCACAATGAGCAGTTCTTC.

This clone showed up many times. The chain couples TRBV4-2 to TRBJ2-1, with D tentatively TRBD2 (5 bases). V dropped 1 base and J dropped 0 bases, with 7 bases sitting between them. The CDR3 has 15 amino acids. The V gene's germline CDR1 is LGHNA and CDR2 YNFKEQ. CDR3 DNA sequence: TGTGCCAGCAGCCAAGCGGGGAGCTCCTACAATGAGCAGTTCTTC. This sequence encodes CASSQAGSSYNEQFF.

This clone came up a few times. A read error may account for a junction end that differs from germline. DNA of the CDR3: TGTGTCACCAGCGGGATAGCGCGTAGCACAGATACGCAGTATTTT. This gives the protein CVTSGIARSTDTQYF. V usage is TRBV15 and J usage is TRBJ2-3; TRBD2 aligns across 7 bases. This CDR3 region has 15 residues. Germline CDR1 LNHNV, CDR2 YYDKDF (reference sequence).

This clone is termed medium-sized. The rearrangement uses TRBV19 and TRBJ1-2; D call uncertain. V lost 5 bases and J 4 bases, leaving 17 bases between the germline ends. Per germline, CDR1 LNHDA and CDR2 SQIVND (reference sequence). This CDR3 has 15 amino acids. The CDR3 DNA reads as TGTGCCAGTAGTCAAGGACGACTGCAGCCCTATGGCTACACCTTC. It codes for CASSQGRLQPYGYTF.

The V call is TRBV7-2, the J call TRBJ2-7; a possible D gene is TRBD2 (6 bases). Trimming stripped 0 bases from V and 2 bases from J, with 11 bases between. The V gene's germline CDR1 is SGHTA and CDR2 FQGNSA. The CDR3 runs 15 residues. The CDR3 bases are TGTGCCAGCAGCTTAGCCGGCGGGACGGCCTACGAGCAGTACTTC. As protein: CASSLAGGTAYEQYF.

This clone was recorded at least ten times. The chain links TRBV7-2 to TRBJ2-7; 10 bases agree with TRBD2. J lost 3 bases, V lost 5 bases, and 4 bases had no gene match. Germline lookup yields CDR1 SGHTA and CDR2 FQGNSA. The CDR3 extends over 14 amino acids. CDR3 coding DNA: TGTGCCAGCAGCGCCTCTAGCGGGAGCTACGAGCAGTACTTC. This gives the protein CASSASSGSYEQYF. Full variable domain (outside the CDR3, taken from reference TRBV7-2 and TRBJ2-7): GAGVSQSPSNKVTEKGKDVELRCDPISGHTALYWYRQSLGQGLEFLIYFQGNSAPDKSGLPSDRFSAERTGGSVSTLTIQRTQQEDSAVYLCASSASSGSYEQYFGPGTRLTVT.